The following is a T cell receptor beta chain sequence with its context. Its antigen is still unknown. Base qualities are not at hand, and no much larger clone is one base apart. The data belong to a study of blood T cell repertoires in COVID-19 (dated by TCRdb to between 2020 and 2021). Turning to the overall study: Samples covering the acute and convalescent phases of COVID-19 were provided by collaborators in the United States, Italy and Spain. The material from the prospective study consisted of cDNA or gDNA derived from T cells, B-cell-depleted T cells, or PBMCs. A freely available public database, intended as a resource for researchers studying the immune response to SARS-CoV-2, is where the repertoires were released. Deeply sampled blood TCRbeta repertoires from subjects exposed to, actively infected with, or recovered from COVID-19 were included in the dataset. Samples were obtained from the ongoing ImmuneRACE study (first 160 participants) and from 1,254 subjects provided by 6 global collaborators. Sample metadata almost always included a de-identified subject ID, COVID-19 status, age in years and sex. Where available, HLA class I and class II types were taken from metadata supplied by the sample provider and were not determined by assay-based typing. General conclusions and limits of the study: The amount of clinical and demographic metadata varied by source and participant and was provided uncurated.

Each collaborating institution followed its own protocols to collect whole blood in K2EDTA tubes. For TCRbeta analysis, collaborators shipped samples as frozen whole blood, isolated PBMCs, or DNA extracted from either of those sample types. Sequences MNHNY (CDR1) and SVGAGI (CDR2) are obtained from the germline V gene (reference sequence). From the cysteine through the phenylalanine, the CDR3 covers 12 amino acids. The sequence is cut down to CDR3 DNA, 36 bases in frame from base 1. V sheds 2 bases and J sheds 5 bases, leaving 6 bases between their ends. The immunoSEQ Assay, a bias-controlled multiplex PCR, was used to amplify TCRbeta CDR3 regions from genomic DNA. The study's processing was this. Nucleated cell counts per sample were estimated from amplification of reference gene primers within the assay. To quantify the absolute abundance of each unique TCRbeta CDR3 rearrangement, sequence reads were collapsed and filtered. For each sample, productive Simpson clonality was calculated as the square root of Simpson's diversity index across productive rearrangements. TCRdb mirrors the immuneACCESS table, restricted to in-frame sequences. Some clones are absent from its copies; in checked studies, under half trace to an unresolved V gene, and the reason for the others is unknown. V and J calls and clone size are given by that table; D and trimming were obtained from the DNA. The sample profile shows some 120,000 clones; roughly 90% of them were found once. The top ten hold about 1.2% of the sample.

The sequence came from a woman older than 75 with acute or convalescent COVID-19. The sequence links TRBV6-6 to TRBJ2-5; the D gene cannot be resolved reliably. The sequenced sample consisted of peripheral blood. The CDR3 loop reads CASSYVRETQYF. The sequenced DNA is TGTGCCAGCAGTTACGTCCGGGAGACCCAGTACTTC.